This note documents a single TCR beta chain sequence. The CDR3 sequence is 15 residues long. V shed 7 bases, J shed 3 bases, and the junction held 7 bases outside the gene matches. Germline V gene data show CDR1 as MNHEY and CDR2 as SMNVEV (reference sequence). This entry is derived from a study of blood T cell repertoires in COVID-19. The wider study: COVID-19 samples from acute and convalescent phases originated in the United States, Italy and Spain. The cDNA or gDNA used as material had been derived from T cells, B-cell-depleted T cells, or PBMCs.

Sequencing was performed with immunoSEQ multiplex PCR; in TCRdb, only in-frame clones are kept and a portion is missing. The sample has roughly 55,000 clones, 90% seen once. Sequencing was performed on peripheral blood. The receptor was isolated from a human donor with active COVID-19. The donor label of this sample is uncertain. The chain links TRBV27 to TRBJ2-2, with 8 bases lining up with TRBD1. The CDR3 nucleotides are TGTGCCAGCAAGCTGGACAGGGCTTACACCGGGGAGCTGTTTTTT. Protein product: CASKLDRAYTGELFF.